The source of this TCR beta chain is a study of ipilimumab plus nivolumab after autologous stem cell transplantation. Study at large: Both relapsed and primary refractory DLBCL were included.

Starting 14 to 28 days after autologous transplant, ipilimumab 1 mg/kg was given. This CDR3 region has 12 residues. In germline, CDR1 is SEHNR, CDR2 FQNEAQ (reference sequence). V was pared by 5 bases and J by 0 bases, with 4 bases between. Repertoires were generated with immunoSEQ multiplex PCR, while TCRdb's copy carries only in-frame clones and drops some. The sample yields tens of thousands of clones, 83% seen once. This TCR came from a male donor with diffuse large B-cell lymphoma. The sequencing used PBMCs, collected in a trial of ipilimumab plus nivolumab as post-transplant consolidation. This chain joins TRBV7-9 and TRBJ1-1; D unclear. The CDR3 DNA sequence: TGTGCCAGCAGCCCCCTGAACACTGAAGCTTTCTTT. Translation: CASSPLNTEAFF.